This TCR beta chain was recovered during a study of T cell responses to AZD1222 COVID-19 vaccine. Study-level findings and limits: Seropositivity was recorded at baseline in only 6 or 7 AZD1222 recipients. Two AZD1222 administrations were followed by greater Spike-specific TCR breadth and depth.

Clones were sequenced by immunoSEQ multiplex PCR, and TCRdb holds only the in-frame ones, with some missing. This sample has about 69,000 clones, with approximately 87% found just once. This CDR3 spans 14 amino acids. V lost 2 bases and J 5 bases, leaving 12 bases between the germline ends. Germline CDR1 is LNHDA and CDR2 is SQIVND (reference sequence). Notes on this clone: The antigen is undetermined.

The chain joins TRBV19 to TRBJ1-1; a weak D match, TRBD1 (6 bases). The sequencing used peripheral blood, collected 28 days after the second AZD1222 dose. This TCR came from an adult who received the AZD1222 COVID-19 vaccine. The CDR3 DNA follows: TGTGCCAGTAGTATACCCAGGGGAGAGACTGAAGCTTTCTTT. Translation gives CASSIPRGETEAFF.